This T cell receptor (beta chain) was observed in a study of T cells in Graves' hyperthyroidism and ophthalmopathy. Diagnostic assessment was based on clinical symptoms, serum thyroxine and TRAb, thyroid ultrasound and orbital computed tomography. Germline lookup yields CDR1 LNHDA and CDR2 SQIVND (reference sequence). The CDR3 sequence is 16 residues long. Unmatched junction bases numbered 7, after V lost 2 bases and J lost 0 bases. The source material, RNA transcripts, was used to amplify TCR beta CDR3 regions. HTBI primers drove first-round RT-PCR of the TCR CDR3. Each CDR3 protein gets one entry after TCRdb re-called the multiplex PCR reads with MiXCR. This table has around 610,000 distinct CDR3 sequences, roughly 14% appearing once. This clonotype was recorded at least ten times.

Sequenced input: blood. The chain employs TRBV19 and TRBJ2-7, with 7 bases lining up with TRBD2. The TCR sequence derives from a woman in her 40s with Graves' ophthalmopathy. CDR3 nucleotide sequence: TGTGCCAGTAGTATAACGGCGCGGGGGAGCTCCTACGAGCAGTACTTC. This encodes CASSITARGSSYEQYF.